Listed here is a single T cell receptor beta chain. What it binds is unknown. The sample belongs to a study of shared clonotypes between healthy human individuals. Findings of the study overall: Measured sharing among donors was expected to vary with sequencing depth.

V trimming: 5 bases; J trimming: 3 bases; junction bases outside the gene matches: 11. The CDR3 extends over 17 amino acids. Looked up from germline, CDR1 is MGHDK and CDR2 is SYGVNS. Adults of Caucasian background living in Nashville, Tennessee made up all donors. Only in-frame clones appear in the TCRdb table, and some are missing; sequencing was by immunoSEQ multiplex PCR. Of about 2.3 million clones listed, 85% to 95% are singletons. The sequenced material came from naive CD4+ T cells from PBMCs. Subset of the sample: CD45RA+ positively selected. V usage is TRBV25-1 and J usage is TRBJ2-7; TRBD2 matches 12 bases. The source of this sequence is a man aged 18 to 30 in good health. Some clones in this sample may be carry-over from other donors' samples. The CDR3 sequence is CASSSSPGLAGNYEQYF. CDR3 DNA: TGTGCCAGCAGTTCCTCGCCGGGACTAGCGGGCAACTACGAGCAGTACTTC.